This T cell receptor (beta chain) was captured by sequencing in a study of T cells after posttransplantation cyclophosphamide. Whole-study findings and limits: Recipient CMV seropositivity and CMV reactivation strongly tracked TRB clonality. TRB overlap between skin or GI tissue T cells and blood was limited. Later post-transplant blood repertoires were often dominated by donor CD8+ memory clones.

At least ten counts were recorded for this clone. Its antigen is not known. A marrow graft followed busulfan-fludarabine conditioning, with cyclophosphamide on days +3 and +4. The CDR3 runs to 13 residues. The germline CDR1 and CDR2 sequences are SQVTM and ANQGSEA. The ends lost 4 bases at V and 2 bases at J; junction bases unmatched: 2. This table comes from immunoSEQ multiplex PCR, and its TCRdb copy is limited to in-frame clones, with some not included. The sample has more than 8,500 clones, none seen only once. V gene TRBV29-1 combines with J gene TRBJ1-5, with 7 nucleotides matching TRBD1. This receptor was identified in a male patient aged 50 or older who received an allogeneic stem cell transplant from a related donor and was CMV-positive. Some T cells may be graft donor cells. Source: PBMCs, taken roughly 340 days after allogeneic stem cell transplant with posttransplant cyclophosphamide. The CDR3 DNA reads TGCAGCGTTGTTGGGACAGGCAATCAGCCCCAGCATTTT. It is translated as CSVVGTGNQPQHF.